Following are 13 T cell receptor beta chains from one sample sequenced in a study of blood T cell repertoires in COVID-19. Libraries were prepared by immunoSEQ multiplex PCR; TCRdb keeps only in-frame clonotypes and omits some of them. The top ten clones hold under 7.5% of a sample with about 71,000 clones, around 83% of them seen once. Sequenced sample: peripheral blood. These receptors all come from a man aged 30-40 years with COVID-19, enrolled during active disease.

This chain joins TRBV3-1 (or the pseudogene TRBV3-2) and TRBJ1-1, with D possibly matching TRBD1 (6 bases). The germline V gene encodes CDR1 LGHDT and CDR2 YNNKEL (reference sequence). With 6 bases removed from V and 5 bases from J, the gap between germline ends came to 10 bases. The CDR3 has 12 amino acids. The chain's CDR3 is CASRHTGTEAFF. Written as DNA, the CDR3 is TGTGCCAGCAGACATACAGGGACTGAAGCTTTCTTT.

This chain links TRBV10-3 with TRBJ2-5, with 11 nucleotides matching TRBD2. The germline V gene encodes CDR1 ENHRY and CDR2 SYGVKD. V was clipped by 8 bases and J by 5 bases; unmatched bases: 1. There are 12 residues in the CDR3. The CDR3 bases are TGTGCCATCGGGACTAGCGGCGAGACCCAGTACTTC. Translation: CAIGTSGETQYF.

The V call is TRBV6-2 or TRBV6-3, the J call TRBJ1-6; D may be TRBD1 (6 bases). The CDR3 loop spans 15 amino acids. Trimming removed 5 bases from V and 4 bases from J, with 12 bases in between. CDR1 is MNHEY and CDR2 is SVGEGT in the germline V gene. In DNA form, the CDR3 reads TGTGCCAGCAGTCTGACAGGTGCGTATAATTCACCCCTCCACTTT. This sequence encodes CASSLTGAYNSPLHF.

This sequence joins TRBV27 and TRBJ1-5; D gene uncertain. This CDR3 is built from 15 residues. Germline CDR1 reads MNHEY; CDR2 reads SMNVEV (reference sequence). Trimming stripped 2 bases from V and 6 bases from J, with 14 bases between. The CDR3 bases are TGTGCCAGCAGTTTAGGCCCCCCCCCGGGTCAGCCCCAGCATTTT. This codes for CASSLGPPPGQPQHF.

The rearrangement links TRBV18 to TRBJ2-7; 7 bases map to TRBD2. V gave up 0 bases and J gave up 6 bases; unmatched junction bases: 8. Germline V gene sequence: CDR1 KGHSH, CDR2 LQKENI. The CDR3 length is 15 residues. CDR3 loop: CASSPPIRGSGEQYF. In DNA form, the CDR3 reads TGTGCCAGCTCACCACCGATTCGCGGGAGTGGCGAGCAGTACTTC.

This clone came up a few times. CDR3 residues: CASSQVYRDRTYGYTF. DNA for the CDR3: TGCGCCAGCAGCCAAGTTTACCGGGACAGGACTTATGGCTACACCTTC. This chain connects TRBV4-1 to TRBJ1-2, with TRBD1 matching over 8 bases. V was clipped by 1 base and J by 5 bases; unmatched bases: 9. This CDR3 is built from 16 residues. CDR1 MGHRA and CDR2 YSYEKL come from the germline V gene.

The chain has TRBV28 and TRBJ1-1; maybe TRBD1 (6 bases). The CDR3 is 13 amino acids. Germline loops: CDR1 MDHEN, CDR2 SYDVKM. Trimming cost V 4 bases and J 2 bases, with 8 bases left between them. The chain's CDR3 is CASSSRGNTEAFF. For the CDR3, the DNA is TGTGCCAGCAGTTCCAGGGGCAACACTGAAGCTTTCTTT.

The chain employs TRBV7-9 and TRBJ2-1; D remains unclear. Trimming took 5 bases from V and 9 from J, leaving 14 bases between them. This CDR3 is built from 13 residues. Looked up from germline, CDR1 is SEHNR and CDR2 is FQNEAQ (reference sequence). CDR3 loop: CASSPPDSFEQFF. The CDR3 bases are TGTGCCAGCAGCCCCCCTGATAGTTTTGAGCAGTTCTTC.

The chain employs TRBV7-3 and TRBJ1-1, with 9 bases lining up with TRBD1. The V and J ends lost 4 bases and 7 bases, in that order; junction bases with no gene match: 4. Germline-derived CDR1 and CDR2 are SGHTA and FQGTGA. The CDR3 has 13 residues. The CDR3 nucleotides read TGTGCCAGCAGCTGGGGACAGGGAGTTGAAGCTTTCTTT. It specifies CASSWGQGVEAFF. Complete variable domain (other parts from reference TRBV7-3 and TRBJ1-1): GAGVSQTPSNKVTEKGKYVELRCDPISGHTALYWYRQSLGQGPEFLIYFQGTGAADDSGLPNDRFFAVRPEGSVSTLKIQRTERGDSAVYLCASSWGQGVEAFFGQGTRLTVV.

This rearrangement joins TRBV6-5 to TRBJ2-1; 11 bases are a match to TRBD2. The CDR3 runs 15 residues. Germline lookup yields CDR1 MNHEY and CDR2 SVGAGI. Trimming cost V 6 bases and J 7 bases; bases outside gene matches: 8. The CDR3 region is CASSHGTSGKNEQFF. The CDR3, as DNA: TGTGCCAGCAGCCATGGGACTAGCGGTAAGAATGAGCAGTTCTTC.

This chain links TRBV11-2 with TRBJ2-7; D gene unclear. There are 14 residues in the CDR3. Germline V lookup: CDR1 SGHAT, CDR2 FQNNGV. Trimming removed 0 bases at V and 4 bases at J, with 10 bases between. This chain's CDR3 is CASSLDPRAYEQYF. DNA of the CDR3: TGTGCCAGCAGCTTAGATCCACGCGCGTACGAGCAGTACTTC. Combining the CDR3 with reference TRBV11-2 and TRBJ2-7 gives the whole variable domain EAGVAQSPRYKIIEKRQSVAFWCNPISGHATLYWYQQILGQGPKLLIQFQNNGVVDDSQLPKDRFSAERLKGVDSTLKIQPAKLEDSAVYLCASSLDPRAYEQYFGPGTRLTVT.

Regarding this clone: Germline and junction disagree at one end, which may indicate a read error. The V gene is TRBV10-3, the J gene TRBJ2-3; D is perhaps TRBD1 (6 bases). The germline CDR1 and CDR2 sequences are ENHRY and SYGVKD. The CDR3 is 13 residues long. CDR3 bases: TGCTCAACCGGGACACATGACACAGATACGCAGTATTTT. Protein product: CSTGTHDTDTQYF.

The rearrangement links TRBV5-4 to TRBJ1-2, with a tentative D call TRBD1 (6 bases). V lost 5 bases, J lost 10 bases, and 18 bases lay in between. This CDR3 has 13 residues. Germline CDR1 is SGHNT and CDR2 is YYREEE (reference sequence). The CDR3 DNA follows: TGTGCCAGCAGATTCGGACAGTCCTGGGCCTACACCTTC. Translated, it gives CASRFGQSWAYTF.